A single sample gave rise to the 4 T cell receptor beta chains below, sequenced in a study of shared T cell receptors in the human thymus. The data were produced by immunoSEQ multiplex PCR, yet TCRdb's version contains in-frame clones alone and is incomplete. The sample records a few hundred thousand clones, 85% to 95% being singletons. The sequenced material came from thymocytes. The receptors stem from a human donor.

The sample holds a few counts of this clone. The V call is TRBV4-2, the J call TRBJ1-1; D is undetermined. V shed 0 bases and J shed 0 bases, with 14 bases lying between them. This CDR3 comprises 17 residues. Per germline, CDR1 LGHNA and CDR2 YNFKEQ. CDR3 bases: TGTGCCAGCAGCCAAGATTCTGAGGGAATCGTGAACACTGAAGCTTTCTTT. Amino acid sequence: CASSQDSEGIVNTEAFF.

This clone was counted once. The rearrangement uses TRBV28 and TRBJ2-7; TRBD1 might be the D (5 bases). From germline, CDR1 is MDHEN and CDR2 SYDVKM. The length of the CDR3 is 15 residues. Between the trimmed V and J ends, which lost 6 bases and 0 bases, there was a span of 15 bases. CDR3 amino acids: CASSIDSPSSYEQYF. CDR3 sequence (DNA): TGTGCCAGCAGCATAGACAGCCCTAGCTCCTACGAGCAGTACTTC.

J is TRBJ2-1 and V is TRBV25-1; 11 bases line up with TRBD2. V lost 5 bases to trimming and J lost 6 bases; unmatched junction nucleotides: 6. The CDR3 loop spans 15 amino acids. Germline V lookup: CDR1 MGHDK, CDR2 SYGVNS. CDR3 region: CASSLTSGRANEQFF. The CDR3 nucleotides read TGTGCCAGCAGTCTAACTAGCGGGAGAGCCAATGAGCAGTTCTTC.

J is TRBJ2-3 and V is TRBV5-8; unclear D gene. The CDR3 extends over 15 amino acids. The germline V and J ends were trimmed by 4 bases and 2 bases, with 14 bases remaining between them. Per the germline V gene, CDR1 is SGHTS and CDR2 is YDEGEE. CDR3: CASSLTQLLTDTQYF. CDR3 in DNA: TGTGCCAGCAGCCTAACACAGCTACTCACAGATACGCAGTATTTT.